This TCR beta chain was sequenced for a study of technical replicates of blood from several donors. After removal of 6 bases from V and 5 bases from J, the junction contained 4 bases not matched to a gene. Germline V gene lookup returns CDR1 MDHEN and CDR2 SYDVKM. The CDR3 has 13 amino acids. Clones were sequenced by immunoSEQ multiplex PCR, and TCRdb holds only the in-frame ones, with some missing. The sample has about 59,000 clones, about 96% seen once. The origin of this receptor is a human donor in good health. Sequencing was done on a sample of T cells isolated from PBMCs. The chain employs TRBV28 and TRBJ1-1; 9 nucleotides match TRBD1. The CDR3 region is CASRLDRGTEAFF. The CDR3, as DNA: TGTGCCAGCAGGCTGGACAGGGGAACTGAAGCTTTCTTT.